The sequence of this T cell receptor beta chain was determined in a study of human T cells and chemical hapten exposure. TCRdb used MiXCR to reprocess the RACE reads, holding one entry per CDR3 protein. The sample consists of 40,000 to 50,000 distinct CDR3 sequences, 3.5% to 4% of them appearing once. The study's findings and limits: Expanded TCRs grouped into significantly more large CDR3 similarity clusters than controls produced.

This clonotype appeared many times. Antigen specificity is unknown. Time point defined: patch test 1, 2 weeks after DPC sensitization. Noted treatment: therapeutic diphenylcyclopropenone sensitization with weekly scalp DPC. Whole blood, unfractionated, served as the material for total RNA extraction. The germline V gene has CDR1 SGHRS and CDR2 YFSETQ. V was clipped by 0 bases and J by 5 bases, with 6 bases between them. The CDR3 is 13 residues long. The source was whole blood, collected in connection with sensitization to the hapten diphenylcyclopropenone (DPC). The chain links TRBV5-1 to TRBJ2-4; D gene uncertain. This sequence originates from a man between 45 and 60 years old with alopecia areata. Some clones in this sample may be carry-over from other donors' samples. The CDR3 reads CASSLAGENIQYF. Written as DNA, the CDR3 is TGCGCCAGCAGCTTGGCCGGCGAAAACATTCAGTACTTC.